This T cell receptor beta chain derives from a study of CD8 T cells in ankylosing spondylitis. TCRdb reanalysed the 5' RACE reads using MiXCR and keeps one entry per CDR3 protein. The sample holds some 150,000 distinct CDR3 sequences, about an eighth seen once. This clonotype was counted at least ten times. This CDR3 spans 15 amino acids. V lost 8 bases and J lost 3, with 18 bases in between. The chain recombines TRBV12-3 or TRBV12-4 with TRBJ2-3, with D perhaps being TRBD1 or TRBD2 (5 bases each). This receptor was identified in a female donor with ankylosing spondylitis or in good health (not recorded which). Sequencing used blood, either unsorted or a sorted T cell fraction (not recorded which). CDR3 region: CASGSRERTTDTQYF. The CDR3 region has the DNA TGTGCCAGCGGGTCCCGGGAAAGGACAACAGATACGCAGTATTTT.